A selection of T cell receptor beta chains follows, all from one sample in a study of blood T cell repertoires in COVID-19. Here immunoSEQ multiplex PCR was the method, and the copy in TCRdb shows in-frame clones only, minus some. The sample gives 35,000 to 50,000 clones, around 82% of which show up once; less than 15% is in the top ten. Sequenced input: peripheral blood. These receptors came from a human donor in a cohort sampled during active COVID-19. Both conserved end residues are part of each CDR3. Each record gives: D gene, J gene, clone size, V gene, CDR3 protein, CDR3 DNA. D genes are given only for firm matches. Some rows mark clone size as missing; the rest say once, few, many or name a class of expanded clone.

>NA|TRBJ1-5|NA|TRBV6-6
CASSSDTATRQPQHF
TGTGCCAGCAGTTCGGACACGGCCACGCGTCAGCCCCAGCATTTT
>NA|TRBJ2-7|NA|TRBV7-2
CASSPQGSPSYEQYF
TGTGCCAGCAGCCCTCAGGGGTCTCCCTCCTACGAGCAGTACTTC
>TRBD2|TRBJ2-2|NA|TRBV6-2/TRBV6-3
CASSLAGGTGELFF
TGTGCCAGCAGTCTAGCGGGGGGGACCGGGGAGCTGTTTTTT
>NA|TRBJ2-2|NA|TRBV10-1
CASSAGLGNTGELFF
TGCGCCAGCAGTGCGGGACTTGGGAACACCGGGGAGCTGTTTTTT
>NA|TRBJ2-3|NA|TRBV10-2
CASRDAPGLSPPDTQYF
TGCGCCAGCAGAGACGCCCCGGGACTCTCCCCTCCAGATACGCAGTATTTT
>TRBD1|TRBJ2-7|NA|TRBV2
CASNQQGVNYEQYF
TGTGCCAGCAACCAACAGGGGGTAAACTACGAGCAGTACTTC
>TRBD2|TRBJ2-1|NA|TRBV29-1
CSVEDRLAGENEQFF
TGCAGCGTTGAAGATCGGCTAGCGGGGGAAAATGAGCAGTTCTTC
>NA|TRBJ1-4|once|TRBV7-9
CASSFRATNEKLFF
TGTGCCAGCAGCTTCAGGGCAACTAATGAAAAACTGTTTTTT
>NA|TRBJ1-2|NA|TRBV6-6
CASSYSLGTNNYGYTF
TGTGCCAGCAGTTACTCGCTGGGGACTAATAACTATGGCTACACCTTC
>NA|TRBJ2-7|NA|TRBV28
CASSRGDGPYEQYF
TGTGCCAGCAGCCGCGGGGACGGGCCTTACGAGCAGTACTTC
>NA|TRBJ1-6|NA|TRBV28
CASSSMGRLSYNSPLHF
TGTGCCAGCAGTTCAATGGGGCGGCTCTCCTATAATTCACCCCTCCACTTT
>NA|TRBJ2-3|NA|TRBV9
CASKRGDTDTQYF
TGTGCCAGCAAACGGGGAGACACAGATACGCAGTATTTT
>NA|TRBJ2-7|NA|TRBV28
CASSRPPNGGEQYF
TGTGCCAGCAGCCGCCCCCCTAACGGGGGCGAGCAGTACTTC
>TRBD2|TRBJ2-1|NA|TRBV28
CASSSPLERGGLNEQFF
TGTGCCAGCAGTTCCCCATTGGAGCGGGGGGGTCTCAATGAGCAGTTCTTC
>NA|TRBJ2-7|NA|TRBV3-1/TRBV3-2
CASSEDGGSYEQYF
TGTGCCAGCAGCGAGGACGGGGGATCCTACGAGCAGTACTTC
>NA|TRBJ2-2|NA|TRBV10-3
CAISESRAGNTGELFF
TGTGCCATCAGTGAGTCTCGGGCGGGGAACACCGGGGAGCTGTTTTTT
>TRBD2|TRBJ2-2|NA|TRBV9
CASSQRDNQTAGANTGELFF
TGTGCCAGCAGCCAGAGGGACAACCAAACAGCGGGGGCGAACACCGGGGAGCTGTTTTTT
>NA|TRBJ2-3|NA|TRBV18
CASSPPASTDTQYF
TGTGCCAGCTCACCACCGGCTAGCACAGATACGCAGTATTTT
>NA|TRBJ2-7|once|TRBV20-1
CSGPGRYEQYF
TGCAGTGGGCCAGGGCGCTACGAGCAGTACTTC
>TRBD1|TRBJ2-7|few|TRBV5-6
CASIRGLSGEQYF
TGTGCCAGCATAAGGGGGCTATCGGGCGAGCAGTACTTC
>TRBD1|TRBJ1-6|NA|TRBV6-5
CASSREGAAPLHF
TGTGCCAGCAGCCGGGAGGGGGCGGCACCCCTCCACTTT
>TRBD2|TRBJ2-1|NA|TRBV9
CASSAAMGTSGGPYNEQFF
TGTGCCAGCAGCGCAGCGATGGGGACTAGCGGGGGCCCCTACAATGAGCAGTTCTTC
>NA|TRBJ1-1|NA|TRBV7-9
CASSLGQGSTEAFF
TGTGCCAGCAGCCTAGGGCAGGGTAGTACTGAAGCTTTCTTT
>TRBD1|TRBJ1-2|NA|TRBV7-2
CASSLGQDSYGYTF
TGTGCCAGCAGCCTGGGACAGGACTCTTATGGCTACACCTTC
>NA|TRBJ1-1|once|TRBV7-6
CASSYGTEAFF
TGTGCCAGCAGCTACGGGACTGAAGCTTTCTTT
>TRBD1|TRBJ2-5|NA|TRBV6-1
CASSEDATGAPQYF
TGTGCCAGCAGTGAAGATGCGACAGGGGCCCCCCAGTACTTC
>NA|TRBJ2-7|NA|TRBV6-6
CASSYGRAYEQYF
TGTGCCAGCAGTTACGGCCGGGCCTACGAGCAGTACTTC
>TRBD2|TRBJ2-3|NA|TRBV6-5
CASNPGGGTDTQYF
TGTGCCAGCAACCCGGGGGGGGGCACAGATACGCAGTATTTT
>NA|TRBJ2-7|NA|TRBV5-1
CASSLVGRQDEQYF
TGCGCCAGCAGCTTGGTAGGGAGACAGGACGAGCAGTACTTC
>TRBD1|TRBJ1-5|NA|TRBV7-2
CASSPTGGRGQPQHF
TGTGCCAGCAGCCCGACAGGGGGCAGGGGTCAGCCCCAGCATTTT
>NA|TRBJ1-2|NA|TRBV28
CASSSNRVGYTF
TGTGCCAGCAGTTCTAACAGGGTCGGCTACACCTTC
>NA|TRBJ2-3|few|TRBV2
CASLLGQLSTDTQYF
TGTGCCAGCCTCCTGGGGCAGCTCAGCACAGATACGCAGTATTTT
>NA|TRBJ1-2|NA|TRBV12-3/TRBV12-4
CASSLFSLYGYTF
TGTGCCAGCAGTTTGTTCTCCCTTTATGGCTACACCTTC
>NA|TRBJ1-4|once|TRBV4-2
CASSQAQGWQEKLFF
TGTGCCAGCAGCCAGGCTCAGGGTTGGCAGGAAAAACTGTTTTTT
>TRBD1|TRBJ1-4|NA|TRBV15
CATSRRQGGNEKLFF
TGTGCCACCAGCAGAAGACAGGGAGGTAATGAAAAACTGTTTTTT
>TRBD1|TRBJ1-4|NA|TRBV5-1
CASSSNAGTGNEKLFF
TGCGCCAGCAGCTCTAACGCCGGGACAGGCAATGAAAAACTGTTTTTT
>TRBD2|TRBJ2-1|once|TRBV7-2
CASSLSPRGSGVQFF
TGTGCCAGCAGCTTAAGCCCCCGTGGTAGCGGGGTCCAGTTCTTC
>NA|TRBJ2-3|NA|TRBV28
CASRAGYNTQYF
TGTGCCAGCAGGGCAGGGTACAATACGCAGTATTTT
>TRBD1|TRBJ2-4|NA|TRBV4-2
CASSQDGDSTKNIQYF
TGTGCCAGCAGCCAAGATGGGGACAGCACCAAAAACATTCAGTACTTC
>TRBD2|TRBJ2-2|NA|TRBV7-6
CASSFAGGITGELFF
TGTGCCAGCAGCTTTGCGGGGGGTATCACCGGGGAGCTGTTTTTT
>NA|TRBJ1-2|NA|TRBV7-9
CASSLETDGYTF
TGTGCCAGCAGCTTGGAGACAGATGGCTACACCTTC
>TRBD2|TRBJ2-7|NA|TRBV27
CAVGGSSYEQYF
TGTGCCGTCGGGGGGAGCTCCTACGAGCAGTACTTC
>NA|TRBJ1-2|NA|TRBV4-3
CASSQEGRTLGYTF
TGCGCCAGCAGCCAAGAGGGGAGGACACTCGGCTACACCTTC
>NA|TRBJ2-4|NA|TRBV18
CASSPPEQGRGSKNIQYF
TGTGCCAGCTCACCACCTGAGCAGGGGCGAGGTTCCAAAAACATTCAGTACTTC
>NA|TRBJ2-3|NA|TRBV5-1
CASSLGQRTDTQYF
TGCGCCAGCAGCTTGGGACAGCGCACAGATACGCAGTATTTT
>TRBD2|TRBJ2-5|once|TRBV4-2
CASSPGLAGGNRETQYF
TGTGCCAGCAGCCCGGGACTAGCGGGGGGGAATAGAGAGACCCAGTACTTC
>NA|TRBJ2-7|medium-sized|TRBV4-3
CASSQDSGREQYF
TGCGCCAGCAGCCAAGATTCAGGGCGCGAGCAGTACTTC
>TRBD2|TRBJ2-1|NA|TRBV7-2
CASSLSRGGYEQFF
TGTGCCAGCAGCTTAAGTCGGGGGGGATATGAGCAGTTCTTC